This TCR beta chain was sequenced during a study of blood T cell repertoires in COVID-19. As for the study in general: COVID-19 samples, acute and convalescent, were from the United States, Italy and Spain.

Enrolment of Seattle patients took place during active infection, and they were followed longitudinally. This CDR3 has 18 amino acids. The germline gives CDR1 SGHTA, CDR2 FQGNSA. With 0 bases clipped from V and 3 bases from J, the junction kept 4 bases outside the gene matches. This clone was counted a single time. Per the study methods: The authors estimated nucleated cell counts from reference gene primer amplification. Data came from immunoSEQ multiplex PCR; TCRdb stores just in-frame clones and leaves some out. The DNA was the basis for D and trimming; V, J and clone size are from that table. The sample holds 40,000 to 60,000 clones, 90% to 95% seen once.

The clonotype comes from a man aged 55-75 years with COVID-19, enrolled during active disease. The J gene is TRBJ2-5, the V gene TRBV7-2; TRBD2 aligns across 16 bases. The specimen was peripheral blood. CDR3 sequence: CASSLAQGLAGGEETQYF. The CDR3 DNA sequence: TGTGCCAGCAGCTTAGCGCAGGGACTAGCGGGAGGGGAAGAGACCCAGTACTTC.